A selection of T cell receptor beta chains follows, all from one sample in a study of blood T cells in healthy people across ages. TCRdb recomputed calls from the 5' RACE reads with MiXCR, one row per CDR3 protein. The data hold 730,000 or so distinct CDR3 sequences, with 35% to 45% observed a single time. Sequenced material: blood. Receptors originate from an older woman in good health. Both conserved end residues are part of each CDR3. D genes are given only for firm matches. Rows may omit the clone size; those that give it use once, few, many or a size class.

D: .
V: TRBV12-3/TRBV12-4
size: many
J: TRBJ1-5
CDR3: CASRDARGANQPQHF
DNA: TGTGCCAGCAGGGACGCTCGGGGGGCCAATCAGCCCCAGCATTTT

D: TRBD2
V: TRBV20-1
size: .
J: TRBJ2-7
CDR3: CSARRGGRGEQYF
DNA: TGCAGTGCTAGGCGGGGGGGTCGGGGCGAGCAGTACTTC

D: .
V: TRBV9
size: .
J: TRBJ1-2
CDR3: CASSVEVQGRDYGYTF
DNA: TGTGCCAGCAGCGTAGAAGTTCAGGGGAGAGACTATGGCTACACCTTC

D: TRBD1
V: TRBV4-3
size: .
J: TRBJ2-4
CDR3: CASSQEYYRGVSGAKNIQYF
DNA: TGCGCCAGCAGCCAAGAGTACTACAGGGGAGTCAGTGGAGCCAAAAACATTCAGTACTTC

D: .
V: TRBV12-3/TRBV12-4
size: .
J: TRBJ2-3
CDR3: CASSLTRSTDTQYF
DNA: TGTGCCAGCAGCCTGACTAGAAGCACAGATACGCAGTATTTT

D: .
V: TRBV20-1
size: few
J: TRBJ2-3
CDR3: CSAMQGLADTQYF
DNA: TGCAGTGCTATGCAGGGGCTCGCAGATACGCAGTATTTT

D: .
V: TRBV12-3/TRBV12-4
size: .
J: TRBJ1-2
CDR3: CASSLVDGFYGYTF
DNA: TGTGCCAGCAGTTTAGTCGACGGATTCTATGGCTACACCTTC

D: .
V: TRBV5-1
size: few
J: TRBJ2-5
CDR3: CASSLGANQETQYF
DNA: TGCGCCAGCAGCTTGGGCGCCAACCAAGAGACCCAGTACTTC

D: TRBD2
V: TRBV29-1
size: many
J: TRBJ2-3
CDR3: CSVKTSGGTDTQYF
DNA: TGCAGCGTAAAGACTAGCGGGGGGACAGATACGCAGTATTTT

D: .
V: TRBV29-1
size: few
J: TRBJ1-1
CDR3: CSVEGGEGTEAFF
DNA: TGCAGCGTTGAAGGGGGGGAGGGCACTGAAGCTTTCTTT

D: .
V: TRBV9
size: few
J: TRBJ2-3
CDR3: CASSVEGQTTDTQYF
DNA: TGTGCCAGCAGCGTAGAAGGACAAACCACAGATACGCAGTATTTT

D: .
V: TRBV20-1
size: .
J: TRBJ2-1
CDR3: CSASPRLGRYEQFF
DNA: TGCAGTGCTTCGCCCAGACTAGGACGTTATGAGCAGTTCTTC

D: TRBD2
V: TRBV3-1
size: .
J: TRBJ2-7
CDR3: CASSQGTSGWSSYEQYF
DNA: TGTGCCAGCAGCCAAGGGACTAGCGGGTGGAGCTCCTACGAGCAGTACTTC

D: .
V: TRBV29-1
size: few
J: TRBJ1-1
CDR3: CSVQVLNTEAFF
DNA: TGCAGCGTTCAGGTTCTGAACACTGAAGCTTTCTTT

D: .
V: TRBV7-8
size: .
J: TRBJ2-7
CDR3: CASSPSGDFYNEQYF
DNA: TGTGCCAGCAGCCCGTCCGGGGACTTTTACAATGAGCAGTACTTC

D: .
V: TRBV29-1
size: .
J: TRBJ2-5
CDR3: CSVRLVESHNEQYF
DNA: TGCAGCGTTAGACTAGTGGAGTCCCACAATGAGCAGTACTTC

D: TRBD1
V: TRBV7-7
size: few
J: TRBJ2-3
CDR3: CASSAAGGADTQYF
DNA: TGTGCCAGCAGCGCGGCAGGGGGCGCAGATACGCAGTATTTT

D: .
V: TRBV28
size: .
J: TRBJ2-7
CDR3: CASMEDFYEQYF
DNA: TGTGCCAGCATGGAGGACTTCTACGAGCAGTACTTC

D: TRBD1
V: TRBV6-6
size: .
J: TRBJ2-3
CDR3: CASSSGQGVYTDTQYF
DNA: TGTGCCAGCAGTTCCGGACAGGGGGTATACACAGATACGCAGTATTTT

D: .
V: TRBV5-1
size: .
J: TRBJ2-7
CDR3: CASSLDAGPYEQYF
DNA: TGCGCCAGCAGCTTGGATGCAGGGCCCTACGAGCAGTACTTC

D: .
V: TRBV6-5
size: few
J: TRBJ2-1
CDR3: CASSSDVHYNEQFF
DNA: TGTGCCAGCAGTTCGGACGTGCACTACAATGAGCAGTTCTTC

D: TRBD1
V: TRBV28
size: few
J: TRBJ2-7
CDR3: CASSSGTGECEQYF
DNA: TGTGCCAGCAGTTCCGGGACAGGGGAATGCGAGCAGTACTTC

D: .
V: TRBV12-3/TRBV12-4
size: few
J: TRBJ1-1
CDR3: CASSFQGYAVAFF
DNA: TGTGCCAGCAGTTTTCAGGGCTACGCGGTAGCTTTCTTT

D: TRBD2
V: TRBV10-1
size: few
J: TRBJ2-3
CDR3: CASSESTGGSDTQYF
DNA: TGCGCCAGCAGTGAGTCGACGGGAGGGTCAGATACGCAGTATTTT

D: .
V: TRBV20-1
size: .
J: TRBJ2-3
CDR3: CSASRGSRDTQYF
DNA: TGCAGTGCTAGCAGGGGTAGCAGGGATACGCAGTATTTT

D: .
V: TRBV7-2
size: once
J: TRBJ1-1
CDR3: CASSLLGVTEAFF
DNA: TGTGCCAGCAGCCTCCTAGGAGTCACTGAAGCTTTCTTT

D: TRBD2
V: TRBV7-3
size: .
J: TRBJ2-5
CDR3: CASSQTSGGGTQYF
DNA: TGTGCCAGCAGCCAGACTAGCGGGGGAGGGACCCAGTACTTC

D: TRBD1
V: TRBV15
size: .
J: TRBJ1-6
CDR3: CATSREGTGGSPLHF
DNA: TGTGCCACCAGCAGAGAAGGGACAGGGGGCTCACCCCTCCACTTT

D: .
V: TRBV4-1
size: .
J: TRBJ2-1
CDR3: CASSSQGKEQFF
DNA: TGCGCCAGCAGCTCTCAGGGCAAGGAGCAGTTCTTC

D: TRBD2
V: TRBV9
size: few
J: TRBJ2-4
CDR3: CASSFSGVAKNIQYF
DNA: TGTGCCAGCAGTTTTAGCGGGGTAGCCAAAAACATTCAGTACTTC

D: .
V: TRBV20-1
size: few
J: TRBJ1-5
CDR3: CSARTADQPQHF
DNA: TGCAGTGCTAGGACAGCCGATCAGCCCCAGCATTTT

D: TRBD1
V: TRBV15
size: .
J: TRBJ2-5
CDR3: CATARDRSETQYF
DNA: TGTGCCACCGCGAGGGACAGATCGGAGACCCAGTACTTC

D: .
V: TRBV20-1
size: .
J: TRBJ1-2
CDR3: CSARWGVNYGYTF
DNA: TGCAGTGCTAGGTGGGGGGTTAACTATGGCTACACCTTC

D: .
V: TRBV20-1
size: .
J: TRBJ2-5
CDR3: CSARDPGQGLGDEQYF
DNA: TGCAGTGCTAGAGATCCTGGGCAGGGCCTCGGGGATGAGCAGTACTTC

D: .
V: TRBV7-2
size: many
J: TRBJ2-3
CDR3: CASSLDPSTDTQYF
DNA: TGTGCCAGCAGCTTAGACCCGAGCACAGATACGCAGTATTTT

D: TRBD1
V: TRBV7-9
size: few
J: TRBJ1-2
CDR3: CASSLTGVGYTF
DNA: TGTGCCAGCAGCTTGACAGGGGTGGGCTACACCTTC

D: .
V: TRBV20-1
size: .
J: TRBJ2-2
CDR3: CSARGRGGVNTGELFF
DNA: TGCAGTGCCAGGGGGAGGGGGGGCGTTAACACCGGGGAGCTGTTTTTT

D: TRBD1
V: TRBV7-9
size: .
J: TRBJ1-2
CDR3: CASSTGTGPYGYTF
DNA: TGTGCCAGCAGCACCGGGACAGGACCCTATGGCTACACCTTC